This T cell receptor (beta chain) appears in the sequencing data of a study of T cell repertoires in cytomegalovirus infection (dated by TCRdb to between 2018 and 2021). General notes on the study: Peptide stimulations targeted recently identified HLA-C-restricted CMV epitopes, whose presentation resists viral immunomodulation, together with well-studied HLA-B-restricted epitopes. The HLA type of each donor mattered for the analysis, because public TCR beta signatures pointed to carriage of CMV infection along with the matching HLA type.

The study at large found these results: The ex vivo response was dominated by HLA-C-restricted CMV-specific TCR beta clonotypes, which also provided the single most frequent clonotype in two of eight donors. In both this cohort and an independent roughly 400-donor cohort, the cumulative frequency of public TCR beta family members distinguished carriers of CMV infection plus the relevant HLA type.

The sequencer listed for this sample is Illumina HiSeq 1500. TCRdb took the public reads, trimmed them with fastp at Q25, ran MiXCR for clone calling and kept in-frame beta chains. Here each entry gathers all rows of one CDR3 protein and keeps the most common genes and DNA. The sample yields about 340,000 distinct CDR3 sequences; 25% to 35% were counted once. The top ten clones comprise 20% of the sample. The table lists this clonotype with a count of one. No antigen is known for it. A much larger clone lies a single base off, so this may be a read error. The treatment or condition label, as the study defines it: in vitro stimulation with specific CMV peptide epitopes to enrich CMV-specific T cells. From its cysteine to its phenylalanine, the CDR3 spans 15 amino acids. The sequence is cut down to CDR3 DNA, 45 bases in frame from base 1. CDR1 and CDR2, per the germline V gene, are SGHTA and FQGNSA.

The receptor comes from a human donor in good health (CMV status not recorded). Some clones in this sample may be carry-over from other donors' samples. Sequences were derived from cultured PBMCs, sampled from culture after CMV antigen stimulation. The sequence links TRBV7-2 to TRBJ2-1, and TRBD2 may be the D gene, going by 6 matching bases. Here the CDR3 is given as CAGSLEYRREREQFF. In nucleotide form, the sequence is TGTGCCGGCAGCTTAGAATACAGGAGGGAGCGGGAGCAGTTCTTC.